This entry is about one T cell receptor (beta chain). What it binds is unknown. The data stem from a study of early T cells in non-severe SARS-CoV-2 infection. Study information: Sequenced bulk RNA came from whole blood that was unsorted, and chains were unpaired. General study findings and limits: Matching with VDJdb favored anti-spike CD8 responses (missing private and CD4 specificities).

The TCR library protocol attached unique molecular identifiers to the individual cDNA molecules. TCRdb reanalysed the 5' RACE reads using MiXCR and keeps one entry per CDR3 protein. The sample contains about 55,000 distinct CDR3 sequences, 9.5% to 15% of which appear only once. This receptor was identified in an adult who was a healthcare worker with PCR-confirmed SARS-CoV-2 infection or an uninfected control (not recorded which). Sequencing used whole blood.

DNA for the CDR3: TGCAGCACTAGCGGTAGGACAGATACGCAGTATTTT. The encoded protein is CSTSGRTDTQYF. The chain employs TRBV29-1 and TRBJ2-3; 8 bases are shared with TRBD2. CDR3 length: 12 amino acids. Germline-derived CDR1 and CDR2 are SQVTM and ANQGSEA. V shed 8 bases, J shed 3 bases, and the junction held 4 bases outside the gene matches.